This entry concerns a single T cell receptor (beta chain). The sample belongs to a study of control samples from healthy donors and cancer patients. This CDR3 spans 13 amino acids. Germline V gives CDR1 SGHRS, CDR2 YFSETQ. Trimming pared 4 bases from V and 15 bases from J, leaving 20 bases between. Repertoires were generated with immunoSEQ multiplex PCR, while TCRdb's copy carries only in-frame clones and drops some. The sample consists of 98,000 or so clones, 79% of them appearing once. This chain connects TRBV5-1 to TRBJ2-4, with D perhaps matching TRBD2 (5 bases). This receptor was obtained from a woman aged 25 to 45 in good health. The sequenced sample consisted of blood. CDR3 sequence reads: CASSQGPRASVYF. The CDR3 coding sequence is TGCGCCAGCAGCCAAGGACCGCGGGCCTCGGTGTACTTC.